This passage covers 10 T cell receptor beta chains from one sample sequenced in a study of blood T cells in healthy people across ages. Using a J-beta primer mix together with a sample-barcoded 5' primer, a second PCR was run for roughly 7 to 11 cycles. TCRdb ran MiXCR on the 5' RACE reads and lists one entry per CDR3 protein. Here the sample spans about 720,000 distinct CDR3 sequences, around a quarter being singletons. The data also belong to a second study, concerning T cells of mothers and their children.

The sample taken for sequencing was blood. All receptors derive from a boy younger than 18 in good health.

The chain is built from TRBV5-5 and TRBJ2-3, with a tentative D call TRBD1 (6 bases). V lost 4 bases and J 5 bases, leaving 11 bases between the germline ends. The CDR3 is 13 residues long. Germline V gene lookup returns CDR1 SGHKS and CDR2 YYEKEE (reference sequence). The CDR3 region has the DNA TGTGCCAGCAGCCTACAGGGTCAAGATACGCAGTATTTT. This codes for CASSLQGQDTQYF.

This chain uses TRBV20-1 with TRBJ1-4, with 10 bases lining up with TRBD1. With V trimmed by 0 bases and J by 8 bases, 6 bases remained unmatched. Per germline, CDR1 DFQATT and CDR2 SNEGSKA (reference sequence). This CDR3 is 15 amino acids long. CDR3 nucleotides: TGCAGTGCTAGAGATCGGGGACAGGGGTCCGAAAAACTGTTTTTT. This codes for CSARDRGQGSEKLFF.

The table lists this clonotype with a few counts. The rearrangement links TRBV11-2 to TRBJ2-3; TRBD2 aligns across 8 bases. From germline, CDR1 is SGHAT and CDR2 FQNNGV. The CDR3 covers 17 residues. V lost 3 bases to trimming and J lost 2 bases; unmatched junction nucleotides: 10. The CDR3 loop reads CASSFGDLAGFTDTQYF. CDR3 coding DNA: TGTGCCAGCAGCTTTGGGGACCTAGCGGGTTTCACAGATACGCAGTATTTT.

The chain is built from TRBV20-1 and TRBJ2-7; tentative D call: TRBD2 (5 bases). This CDR3 comprises 12 residues. The V gene's germline CDR1 is DFQATT and CDR2 SNEGSKA (reference sequence). V was pared by 6 bases and J by 2 bases, with 11 bases between. CDR3 in DNA: TGCAGTGCGGAGGATTCGCCCTACGAGCAGTACTTC. Translation: CSAEDSPYEQYF.

This clonotype was seen a handful of times. The V gene is TRBV5-5, the J gene TRBJ2-7; TRBD2 matches at 10 bases. After removal of 4 bases from V and 6 bases from J, the junction contained 16 bases not matched to a gene. The CDR3 loop spans 17 amino acids. The germline gives CDR1 SGHKS, CDR2 YYEKEE (reference sequence). The CDR3 is CASSPDRATSGKIEQYF. The CDR3 DNA sequence: TGTGCCAGCAGCCCAGACAGGGCTACTAGCGGGAAGATCGAGCAGTACTTC.

The DNA of the CDR3 is TGTGCCAGCAGCCTCCAGGGTTGGGGGAGCTCTGGGGCCAACGTCCTGACTTTC. Translated: CASSLQGWGSSGANVLTF. V and J are TRBV13 and TRBJ2-6; D possibly matches TRBD1 or TRBD2 (5 bases each). This CDR3 spans 18 amino acids. The V end was cut by 5 bases, the J end by 0 bases, with 17 bases between. Germline CDR1 is PRHDT and CDR2 is FYEKMQ (reference sequence).

The V gene is TRBV7-2, the J gene TRBJ2-3; D gene ambiguous. Germline V CDR1 and CDR2: SGHTA, FQGNSA. The ends were cut back, 4 bases at V and 2 bases at J, with 7 bases in the middle. The CDR3 runs to 13 residues. The CDR3: CASSSTHTDTQYF. CDR3 DNA: TGTGCCAGCAGCTCTACACACACAGATACGCAGTATTTT.

This clonotype was counted a few times. This chain joins TRBV7-9 and TRBJ1-6; no reliable D call. The CDR3 covers 14 residues. Germline V lookup: CDR1 SEHNR, CDR2 FQNEAQ (reference sequence). V was trimmed by 1 base and J by 5 bases, leaving 6 bases between them. CDR3 region: CASSLDSDNSPLHF. Written as DNA, the CDR3 is TGTGCCAGCAGCTTAGACTCAGATAATTCACCCCTCCACTTT. Full variable domain (missing parts from reference TRBV7-9 and TRBJ1-6): DTGVSQNPRHKITKRGQNVTFRCDPISEHNRLYWYRQTLGQGPEFLTYFQNEAQLEKSRLLSDRFSAERPKGSFSTLEIQRTEQGDSAMYLCASSLDSDNSPLHFGNGTRLTVT.

The sample holds a few counts of this clonotype. The genes are TRBV15 and TRBJ1-2; D gene ambiguous. Trimming left V 0 bases short and J 4 bases short, with 15 bases between. Germline-derived CDR1 and CDR2 are LNHNV and YYDKDF (reference sequence). The CDR3 totals 16 residues. CDR3 sequence reads: CATSRESVRETYGYTF. CDR3 DNA: TGTGCCACCAGCAGAGAGTCGGTTAGGGAAACCTATGGCTACACCTTC.

This clonotype was found a few times. This chain connects TRBV29-1 to TRBJ2-3; D gene uncertain. V lost 3 bases to trimming and J lost 6 bases, with 7 bases between them. There are 11 residues in the CDR3. Germline CDR1 and CDR2: SQVTM and ANQGSEA. Here the CDR3 reads CSVESRDTQYF. DNA of the CDR3: TGCAGCGTTGAGTCGAGGGATACGCAGTATTTT.